The 2 T cell receptor beta chains below were found in one sample sequenced in a study of human T cells and chemical hapten exposure. TCRdb processed the RACE reads anew with MiXCR; each CDR3 protein has one entry. Of roughly 90,000 distinct CDR3 sequences listed, roughly 11% are singletons. Documented time point: patch test 3, about 24 weeks after DPC sensitization. Treatment defined: therapeutic diphenylcyclopropenone sensitization with weekly scalp DPC. The source material was whole blood, sampled in connection with sensitization to the hapten diphenylcyclopropenone (DPC). The origin of the receptors is a woman aged 30 to 39 with alopecia areata. Some clones in this sample may be carry-over from other donors' samples.

This clonotype was seen at least ten times. The genes are TRBV11-2 and TRBJ1-1; 11 nucleotides line up with TRBD1. V shed 2 bases, J shed 5 bases, and the junction held 13 bases outside the gene matches. The CDR3 sequence is 18 residues long. Germline V lookup: CDR1 SGHAT, CDR2 FQNNGV. The CDR3: CASSLRGERDRGKTEAFF. The DNA for the CDR3 is TGTGCCAGCAGCTTAAGGGGCGAAAGGGACAGGGGGAAGACTGAAGCTTTCTTT.

In its sample, this clonotype was seen many times. V usage is TRBV28 and J usage is TRBJ2-7, with a possible D match to TRBD2 (5 bases). Germline V lookup: CDR1 MDHEN, CDR2 SYDVKM. V was cut by 3 bases and J by 0 bases, with 12 bases left in between. The CDR3 consists of 15 residues. The CDR3: CASSFRGTSSYEQYF. The DNA of the CDR3 is TGTGCCAGCAGTTTCCGGGGAACCTCCTCCTACGAGCAGTACTTC.